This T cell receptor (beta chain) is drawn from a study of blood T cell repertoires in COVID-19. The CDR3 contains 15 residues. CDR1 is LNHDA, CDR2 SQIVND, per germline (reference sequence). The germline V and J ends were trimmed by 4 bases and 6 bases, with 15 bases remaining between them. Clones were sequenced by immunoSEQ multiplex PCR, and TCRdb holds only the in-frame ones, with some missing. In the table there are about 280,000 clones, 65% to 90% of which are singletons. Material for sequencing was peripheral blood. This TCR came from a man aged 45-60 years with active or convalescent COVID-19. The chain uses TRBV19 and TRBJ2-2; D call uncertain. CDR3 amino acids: CASSNVWANAGELFF. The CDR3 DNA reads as TGTGCCAGTAGTAACGTGTGGGCCAATGCCGGGGAGCTGTTTTTT.